The rows below give T cell receptor beta chains drawn from one sample of a study of shared clonotypes between healthy human individuals. TCRdb's copy holds only in-frame clones and misses some; the assay was immunoSEQ multiplex PCR. The repertoire holds approximately 500,000 clones, with 96% as singletons. Sequencing was carried out using naive CD4+ T cells sorted from blood. These receptors were taken from a woman in her twenties or thirties in good health. Each CDR3 is given with its conserved first and last residue. A D gene is named only where the DNA matches it firmly. Clone size, where shown, is once, few, many, or a class for clones that have expanded.

V gene,D gene,J gene,clone size,CDR3 protein,CDR3 DNA
TRBV18,TRBD1,TRBJ1-1,NA,CASSPNTGGSGNTEAFF,TGTGCCAGCTCACCGAATACAGGGGGCAGCGGAAACACTGAAGCTTTCTTT
TRBV12-5,TRBD1,TRBJ2-1,NA,CASGFNRGGPYNEQFF,TGTGCTAGTGGTTTCAACAGGGGTGGCCCCTACAATGAGCAGTTCTTC
TRBV7-2,NA,TRBJ2-7,NA,CASSSYGGEQYF,TGTGCCAGCAGCTCGTATGGGGGCGAGCAGTACTTC
TRBV5-1,TRBD1,TRBJ1-6,NA,CASSSGTRGHNSPLHF,TGCGCCAGCAGCTCCGGGACAAGGGGGCATAATTCACCCCTCCACTTT
TRBV18,NA,TRBJ2-1,NA,CASSLTESSYNEQFF,TGTGCCAGCTCTTTAACTGAGAGCTCCTACAATGAGCAGTTCTTC
TRBV19,TRBD1,TRBJ2-3,NA,CASQTGDTQYF,TGTGCCAGCCAGACAGGGGATACGCAGTATTTT
TRBV5-5,TRBD2,TRBJ2-3,NA,CASSSTAGGKDTQYF,TGTGCCAGCAGCTCTACAGCGGGAGGGAAAGATACGCAGTATTTT
TRBV28,TRBD1,TRBJ2-7,NA,CASSAGTAKTYEQYF,TGTGCCAGCAGCGCTGGGACAGCCAAAACCTACGAGCAGTACTTC
TRBV7-9,NA,TRBJ2-7,once,CASSQPRDLTYEQYF,TGTGCCAGCAGCCAGCCCCGGGACCTTACCTACGAGCAGTACTTC
TRBV11-2,NA,TRBJ1-6,NA,CASSLVWAGPDSPLHF,TGTGCCAGCAGCTTAGTATGGGCAGGGCCGGATTCACCCCTCCACTTT
TRBV7-2,NA,TRBJ1-5,NA,CASSLEGGQPQHF,TGTGCCAGCAGCTTAGAAGGGGGACAGCCCCAGCATTTT
TRBV19,NA,TRBJ2-7,NA,CASSIFSGNGEQYF,TGTGCCAGTAGTATATTTTCAGGGAACGGCGAGCAGTACTTC
TRBV6-1,NA,TRBJ1-1,NA,CASIRGSEAFF,TGTGCCAGCATAAGGGGATCTGAAGCTTTCTTT
TRBV11-2,TRBD2,TRBJ2-1,NA,CASSPVWSSGDEQFF,TGTGCCAGCAGCCCCGTTTGGAGTAGCGGGGATGAGCAGTTCTTC
TRBV7-3,NA,TRBJ1-2,NA,CASSFFGRGSYGYTF,TGTGCCAGCAGCTTCTTCGGCAGGGGCAGCTATGGCTACACCTTC
TRBV6-5,NA,TRBJ2-3,once,CASSTSNTDTQYF,TGTGCCAGCTCGACTTCTAACACAGATACGCAGTATTTT
TRBV28,NA,TRBJ1-5,once,CASSFRKGNQPQHF,TGTGCCAGCAGTTTTAGAAAGGGTAATCAGCCCCAGCATTTT
TRBV6-1,TRBD1,TRBJ2-7,NA,CASSDGGTGNIEQYF,TGTGCCAGCAGTGACGGTGGGACAGGGAACATCGAGCAGTACTTC
TRBV18,NA,TRBJ2-5,NA,CASSPQNEETQYF,TGTGCCAGCTCACCTCAGAACGAAGAGACCCAGTACTTC
TRBV5-1,TRBD1,TRBJ2-5,once,CASSRPETGEQTQYF,TGCGCCAGCAGCCGCCCCGAGACAGGGGAGCAGACCCAGTACTTC
TRBV6-5,TRBD1,TRBJ1-2,NA,CASSYVGDRDGGYTF,TGTGCCAGCAGTTACGTCGGGGACAGGGATGGAGGCTACACCTTC
TRBV6-5,NA,TRBJ2-3,NA,CASSYSGVDTQYF,TGTGCCAGCAGTTACTCGGGCGTAGATACGCAGTATTTT
TRBV18,TRBD1,TRBJ1-4,NA,CASSAQGAREKLFF,TGTGCCAGCTCAGCGCAGGGGGCCAGGGAAAAACTGTTTTTT
TRBV27,TRBD1,TRBJ2-7,NA,CASRPLGTESYEQYF,TGTGCCAGCAGACCTCTCGGGACAGAATCCTACGAGCAGTACTTC
TRBV6-5,NA,TRBJ1-3,once,CASSYSRAQSGNTIYF,TGTGCCAGCAGTTACTCGAGGGCACAATCTGGAAACACCATATATTTT
TRBV27,NA,TRBJ2-7,NA,CASGQGNSYEQYF,TGTGCCAGCGGTCAGGGGAATTCCTACGAGCAGTACTTC
TRBV4-1,NA,TRBJ1-3,NA,CASSQGRLPSTGSGNTIYF,TGCGCCAGCAGCCAAGGAAGGTTACCCTCAACAGGCTCTGGAAACACCATATATTTT
TRBV28,NA,TRBJ2-4,NA,CASSLRGAHGKNIQYF,TGTGCCAGCAGTTTAAGGGGGGCGCATGGCAAAAACATTCAGTACTTC
TRBV4-1,NA,TRBJ2-5,once,CASRQGFRETQYF,TGCGCCAGCAGACAGGGTTTCAGGGAGACCCAGTACTTC
TRBV18,NA,TRBJ1-5,NA,CASSQQESNQPQHF,TGTGCCAGCTCACAACAAGAGAGCAATCAGCCCCAGCATTTT
TRBV27,NA,TRBJ2-7,NA,CASSYRSTVSSYEQYF,TGTGCCAGCAGTTACCGTTCGACGGTAAGCTCCTACGAGCAGTACTTC
TRBV28,NA,TRBJ2-7,NA,CASSSGAGVVYEQYF,TGTGCCAGCAGTTCAGGGGCGGGAGTAGTTTACGAGCAGTACTTC
TRBV6-1,TRBD1,TRBJ2-7,NA,CASRGDRGYEQYF,TGTGCCAGCAGGGGGGACAGGGGCTACGAGCAGTACTTC
TRBV7-2,TRBD2,TRBJ2-3,NA,CASSLASGRTDTQYF,TGTGCCAGCAGCTTAGCTAGCGGGAGGACTGATACGCAGTATTTT
TRBV4-1,NA,TRBJ2-3,NA,CASSPHIAGHNTQYF,TGCGCCAGCAGCCCGCATATTGCGGGCCATAATACGCAGTATTTT
TRBV6-6,TRBD1,TRBJ2-7,NA,CASTRQGSYEQYF,TGTGCCAGCACCAGACAGGGATCCTACGAGCAGTACTTC
TRBV5-5,NA,TRBJ2-7,NA,CASSLLGSYEQYF,TGTGCCAGCAGCTTGTTGGGGTCCTACGAGCAGTACTTC
TRBV7-9,NA,TRBJ1-2,NA,CASSLMYRDGYTF,TGTGCCAGCAGCTTAATGTACAGGGATGGCTACACCTTC